Each of the 9 T cell receptor beta chains below was sequenced from the same sample in a study of T cell responses to AZD1222 COVID-19 vaccine. Data came from immunoSEQ multiplex PCR; TCRdb stores just in-frame clones and leaves some out. The sample has about 160,000 clones; 92% are singletons. This sample comprised peripheral blood, obtained on day 0 of MenACWY control vaccination. All receptors derive from an adult in good health.

The chain has TRBV7-2 and TRBJ1-5, with D maybe TRBD1 (6 bases). Germline CDR1 and CDR2: SGHTA and FQGNSA. This CDR3 has 17 residues. The germline V and J ends were trimmed by 0 bases and 4 bases, with 16 bases remaining between them. As DNA, the CDR3 is TGTGCCAGCAGCTTAGCGAGGGCGGGGGCACCAAATCAGCCCCAGCATTTT. Translating it yields CASSLARAGAPNQPQHF.

The chain uses TRBV27 and TRBJ1-1, with 9 bases lining up with TRBD1. The CDR3 has 14 residues. The ends lost 8 bases at V and 1 base at J; junction bases unmatched: 5. In germline, CDR1 is MNHEY, CDR2 SMNVEV (reference sequence). As DNA, the CDR3 is TGTGCCAGCGGGACAGGGTGGGAGAACACTGAAGCTTTCTTT. It is translated as CASGTGWENTEAFF.

CDR3 DNA sequence: TGCGCCAGCAGCTTTGGACAGCTAGGCCACGAGCAGTACTTC. It specifies CASSFGQLGHEQYF. This chain links TRBV5-1 with TRBJ2-7, with D possibly TRBD1 on 6 matching bases. Germline CDR1 is SGHRS and CDR2 is YFSETQ. This CDR3 has 14 residues. V lost 2 bases and J lost 5, with 14 bases in between.

The CDR3 DNA reads as TGTGCCAGTAGTATCAGACAGAGCAACTATGGCTACACCTTC. Translating gives CASSIRQSNYGYTF. The chain uses TRBV19 and TRBJ1-2; D might be TRBD1 (5 bases). Germline V gives CDR1 LNHDA, CDR2 SQIVND (reference sequence). The CDR3 totals 14 residues. V was pared by 3 bases and J by 2 bases, with 10 bases between.

The chain employs TRBV14 and TRBJ1-2; 7 nucleotides agree with TRBD1. Per the germline V gene, CDR1 is SGHDN and CDR2 is FVKESK. Trimming removed 5 bases from V and 4 bases from J; junction bases left unmatched: 10. The CDR3 extends over 15 amino acids. CDR3 nucleotides: TGTGCCAGCAGCTACAGACAGGGAAACTTCTATGGCTACACCTTC. Translating gives CASSYRQGNFYGYTF.

A few counts support this clone. The V call is TRBV4-1, the J call TRBJ2-1; D is undetermined. CDR3 size: 17 residues. The germline CDR1 and CDR2 sequences are MGHRA and YSYEKL. Trimming took off 0 bases at V and 4 bases at J, with 16 bases between the two ends. CDR3 bases: TGCGCCAGCAGCCAAGACCTTGTGGGAATTCGGTACAATGAGCAGTTCTTC. As protein: CASSQDLVGIRYNEQFF.

The chain combines TRBV6-1 with TRBJ1-1, with D possibly being TRBD1 (5 bases). The germline V and J ends were trimmed by 2 bases and 5 bases, with 15 bases remaining between them. Germline CDR1 and CDR2: MNHNS and SASEGT. This CDR3 is 15 amino acids long. DNA for the CDR3: TGTGCCAGCAGTGAATTCATGGGACTAGGTACTGAAGCTTTCTTT. Translated: CASSEFMGLGTEAFF.

The chain recombines TRBV24-1 with TRBJ2-3; D is ambiguous. CDR1 and CDR2 from the germline V gene are KGHDR and SFDVKD. This CDR3 has 12 amino acids. The ends were cut back, 0 bases at V and 6 bases at J, with 3 bases in the middle. CDR3 region: CATSDLADTQYF. Here the CDR3 DNA reads TGTGCCACCAGTGATTTGGCCGATACGCAGTATTTT.

The chain uses TRBV2 and TRBJ1-2; D unresolved. The CDR3 totals 10 residues. Germline values: CDR1 SNHLY, CDR2 FYNNEI. Trimming shortened V by 7 bases and J by 8 bases, and 8 bases separated the two germline ends. In nucleotides, the CDR3 is TGTGCCAGCAAACCAGACGGCTACACCTTC. It codes for CASKPDGYTF.